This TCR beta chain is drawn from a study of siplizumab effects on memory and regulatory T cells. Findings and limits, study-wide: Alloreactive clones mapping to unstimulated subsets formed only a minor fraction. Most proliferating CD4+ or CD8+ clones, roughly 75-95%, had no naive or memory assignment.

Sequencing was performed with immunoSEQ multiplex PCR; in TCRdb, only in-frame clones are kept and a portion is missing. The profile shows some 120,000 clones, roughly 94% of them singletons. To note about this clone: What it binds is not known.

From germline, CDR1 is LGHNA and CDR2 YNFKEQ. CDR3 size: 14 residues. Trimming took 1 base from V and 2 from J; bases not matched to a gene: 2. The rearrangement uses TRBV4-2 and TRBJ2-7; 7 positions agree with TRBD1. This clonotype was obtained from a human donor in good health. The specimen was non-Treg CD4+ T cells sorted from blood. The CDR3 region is CASSQGQGTYEQYF. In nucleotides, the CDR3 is TGTGCCAGCAGCCAAGGACAGGGAACCTACGAGCAGTACTTC.